This TCR beta chain was identified in a study of blood T cell repertoires in COVID-19 (dated by TCRdb to about 2020). About the investigation overall: Samples covering the acute and convalescent phases of COVID-19 were provided by collaborators in the United States, Italy and Spain. Nearly every sample came with metadata listing a de-identified subject ID, COVID-19 status, age in years and sex. Samples were obtained from the ongoing ImmuneRACE study (first 160 participants) and from roughly 1,300 subjects provided by 6 global collaborators. Where available, HLA class I and class II types were obtained from metadata supplied by the sample provider rather than from assay-based typing. The repertoires were released in a freely available public database meant as a resource for research on the immune response to SARS-CoV-2. The prospective study material was composed of cDNA or gDNA derived from T cells, B-cell-depleted T cells, or PBMCs. The dataset comprised deeply sampled blood TCRbeta repertoires from subjects exposed to, actively infected with, or recovered from COVID-19.

Each collaborating institution followed its own protocols to collect whole blood in K2EDTA tubes. For TCRbeta analysis, collaborators shipped samples as frozen whole blood, isolated PBMCs, or DNA extracted from either of those sample types. TCRbeta CDR3 regions were amplified from genomic DNA using the immunoSEQ Assay, a bias-controlled multiplex PCR. Processing in the source paper ran as follows. The number of nucleated cells in each sample was estimated by amplification of reference gene primers within the assay. To quantify the absolute abundance of each unique TCRbeta CDR3 rearrangement, sequence reads were collapsed and filtered. For each sample, productive Simpson clonality was calculated as the square root of Simpson's diversity index across productive rearrangements. TCRdb mirrors the immuneACCESS table, restricted to in-frame sequences. Some clones are absent from its copies; in checked studies, under half trace to an unresolved V gene, and the reason for the others is unknown. Clone size and the V and J calls come from that table; the DNA yielded D and trimming. The table for this sample lists fewer than 100,000 clones; roughly 82% of them were counted only once. The ten largest clones capture around 10% of the sample.

The CDR3, from cysteine to phenylalanine, totals 12 residues. Only the CDR3 region is kept as DNA, spanning 36 bases read in frame from base 1. From a lookup of the germline V gene, CDR1 and CDR2 are SQVTM and ANQGSEA. A word on this clone: Its antigen remains undetermined. Base qualities are not at hand, and no much larger clone is one base apart.

On the study overall, not on this receptor specifically: The amount of clinical and demographic metadata varied by source and participant and was provided uncurated.

The material sequenced was peripheral blood. This receptor was taken from a man aged 50 or older with acute or convalescent COVID-19. The chain couples TRBV29-1 to TRBJ2-3; perhaps TRBD2 is the D gene, with 6 bases matching. Here the CDR3 is given as CSGLQSTDTQYF. The DNA sequence is TGCTCCGGACTACAAAGCACAGATACGCAGTATTTT.